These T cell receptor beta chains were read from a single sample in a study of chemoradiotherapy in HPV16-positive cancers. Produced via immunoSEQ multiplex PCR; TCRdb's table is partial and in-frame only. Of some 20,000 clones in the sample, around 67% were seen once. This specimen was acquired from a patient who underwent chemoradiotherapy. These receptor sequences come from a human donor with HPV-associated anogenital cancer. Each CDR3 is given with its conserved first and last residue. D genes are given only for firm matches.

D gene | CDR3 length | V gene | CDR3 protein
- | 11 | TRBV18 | CASSPAGGYTF
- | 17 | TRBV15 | CATAKIRTDRLSTEAFF
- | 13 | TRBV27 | CASSLNVDSPLHF
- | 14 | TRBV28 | CASSSQGRLYGYTF
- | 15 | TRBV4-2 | CASRSVAGSSYEQYF
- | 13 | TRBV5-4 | CAGSLVGTDTQYF
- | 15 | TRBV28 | CASSFLAEANYGYTF
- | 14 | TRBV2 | CASSDGQRNEKLFF
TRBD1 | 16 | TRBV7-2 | CASSPRTGSSNQPQHF
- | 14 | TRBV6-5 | CASREGLSNQPQHF
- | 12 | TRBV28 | CASSLSYYEQYF
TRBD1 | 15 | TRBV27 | CASSSGTGVSNEQFF
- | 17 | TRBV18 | CASSPNSGRSSGNTIYF
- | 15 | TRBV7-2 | CASSLVSPGTNEQFF
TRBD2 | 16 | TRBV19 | CASRSIAGGPSGELFF
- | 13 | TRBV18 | CASSSGPTDTQYF